This T cell receptor beta chain was captured by sequencing in a study of blood T cell repertoires in COVID-19. TCRdb's copy holds only in-frame clones and misses some; the assay was immunoSEQ multiplex PCR. The sample includes about 320,000 clones, roughly nine tenths of them seen just once. The TCR sequence derives from a man aged 60 to 69 who had recovered from COVID-19. The sequenced sample consisted of PBMCs or T cells enriched from blood (not recorded which).

The CDR3 protein is CASSPPLGKLFF. Here the CDR3 DNA reads TGTGCCAGCAGTCCCCCGCTAGGAAAACTGTTTTTT. This sequence joins TRBV12-3 or TRBV12-4 and TRBJ1-4; D uncertain. The ends were cut back, 5 bases at V and 10 bases at J, with 11 bases in the middle. The CDR3 covers 12 residues.